The 27 T cell receptor beta chains given below trace back to one sample, sequenced in a study of blood T cells in healthy people across ages. The use of a sample-barcoded 5' primer and a J-beta primer mix characterized a second PCR of roughly 6 to 11 cycles. TCRdb re-derived calls from the 5' RACE reads in MiXCR, one entry per CDR3 protein. The sample holds about 400,000 distinct CDR3 sequences, roughly half seen once. Sequencing was performed on blood. Source of these receptors: a man aged 60-69 years in good health.

The CDR3 DNA sequence: TGTGCCAGCCGGGCCTCAACCAACCGGGACGCCACAGATACGCAGTATTTT. Protein product: CASRASTNRDATDTQYF. The V and J genes are TRBV6-2 or TRBV6-3 and TRBJ2-3, with D perhaps assigned TRBD1 or TRBD2 (5 bases each). V was clipped by 8 bases and J by 2 bases, with 23 bases between them. The CDR3 is 17 residues long. The germline V gene has CDR1 MNHEY and CDR2 SVGEGT.

This clonotype showed up just a few times. This chain connects TRBV7-2 to TRBJ2-5, with TRBD2 matching over 9 bases. This CDR3 is built from 15 residues. V lost 1 base, J lost 6 bases, and 6 bases stayed unmatched. Germline values: CDR1 SGHTA, CDR2 FQGNSA. The CDR3 here is CASSLDASGIKTQYF. CDR3 sequence (DNA): TGTGCCAGCAGCTTAGACGCTAGCGGGATAAAGACCCAGTACTTC.

The rearrangement uses TRBV5-1 and TRBJ2-5, with D tentatively TRBD1 (5 bases). Germline CDR1 is SGHRS and CDR2 is YFSETQ. The CDR3 contains 13 residues. V lost 6 bases to trimming and J lost 1 base, with 10 bases between them. Written as DNA, the CDR3 is TGCGCCAGCACCCGACAGCTCCAAGAGACCCAGTACTTC. Protein sequence: CASTRQLQETQYF.

The chain joins TRBV19 to TRBJ2-5; D possibly uses TRBD1 or TRBD2 (5 bases each). The CDR3 loop spans 14 amino acids. Germline V gene data show CDR1 as LNHDA and CDR2 as SQIVND (reference sequence). Trimming stripped 2 bases from V and 11 bases from J, with 18 bases between. This chain's CDR3 is CASSIRYPGHEQYF. CDR3 DNA sequence: TGTGCCAGTAGTATAAGATACCCGGGGCATGAGCAGTACTTC.

The genes are TRBV3-1 and TRBJ1-2; TRBD1 is a possible D gene (6 bases). The length of the CDR3 is 12 residues. With 6 bases removed from V and 10 bases from J, the gap between germline ends came to 15 bases. Germline V lookup: CDR1 LGHDT, CDR2 YNNKEL (reference sequence). CDR3 nucleotides: TGTGCCAGCAGGCGGCAGGGGCGGATCTACACCTTC. Encoded protein: CASRRQGRIYTF.

There are many counts of this clonotype. Possible read error: a much larger clone is one base away. The rearrangement uses TRBV7-2 and TRBJ2-7; D uncertain. CDR3 length: 13 residues. Germline V CDR1 and CDR2: SGHTA, FQGNSA. The V end was cut by 4 bases, the J end by 6 bases, with 13 bases between. The DNA of the CDR3 is TGTGCCAGCAGCTGCGGAGTGGCCGGCGAGCAGTACTTC. Translating gives CASSCGVAGEQYF.

This clonotype appeared a few times. The chain links TRBV20-1 to TRBJ1-6; 8 bases are shared with TRBD1. The trim removed 6 bases at V and 7 bases at J, leaving 8 bases unmatched. Germline-derived CDR1 and CDR2 are DFQATT and SNEGSKA (reference sequence). The CDR3 loop spans 14 amino acids. The CDR3 sequence is CSAPPTGVNSPLHF. CDR3 nucleotide sequence: TGCAGTGCCCCGCCGACAGGGGTGAATTCACCCCTCCACTTT.

This clonotype was seen a handful of times. The CDR3 region is CASSVTLADYNEQYF. The DNA of the CDR3 is TGTGCCAGCAGCGTTACACTAGCGGACTACAATGAGCAGTACTTC. The J gene is TRBJ2-1, the V gene TRBV9; 8 bases are shared with TRBD2. Gene TRBJ2-7 matches the end of the DNA better, so the J call may be wrong. Germline CDR1 reads SGDLS; CDR2 reads YYNGEE. The CDR3 totals 15 residues.

The chain employs TRBV12-3 or TRBV12-4 and TRBJ2-5; TRBD2 matches at 13 bases. TRBJ2-7 explains the end of the DNA better; the J call may be wrong. This CDR3 region has 16 residues. The CDR3 DNA is TGTGCCAGCAGCCCCGGGACTAGCGGGGTAACCTGCGAGCAGTACTTC. Translation: CASSPGTSGVTCEQYF.

This clonotype was counted once. The rearrangement joins TRBV29-1 to TRBJ2-5, with TRBD2 matching 9 bases. CDR3 size: 14 residues. Losses at the gene ends were 7 bases for V and 3 bases for J; bases not matched to a gene: 9. In germline, CDR1 is SQVTM, CDR2 ANQGSEA. DNA of the CDR3: TGCAGCGCCCTGAGGGCTAGCGGGGAAGAGACCCAGTACTTC. Its translation is CSALRASGEETQYF.

This clonotype was detected ten times or more. The chain links TRBV29-1 to TRBJ2-3; TRBD2 agrees at 9 bases. Trimming at V came to 3 bases and at J to 2 bases, leaving 6 bases not matched to a gene. The CDR3 is made up of 15 amino acids. Looked up from germline, CDR1 is SQVTM and CDR2 is ANQGSEA. The CDR3, as DNA: TGCAGCGTTGATTCCAGCGGGGGGTACACAGATACGCAGTATTTT. This codes for CSVDSSGGYTDTQYF.

This clonotype was counted only a few times. The CDR3 spells CASSPYSAMEQFF. CDR3 coding DNA: TGTGCCAGCAGCCCCTACTCCGCAATGGAGCAGTTCTTC. The chain couples TRBV14 to TRBJ2-1, with D unclear. The CDR3 is made up of 13 amino acids. V lost 4 bases to trimming and J lost 10 bases, with 14 bases between them. Germline V lookup: CDR1 SGHDN, CDR2 FVKESK. Based on the CDR3 plus reference TRBV14 and TRBJ2-1, the full variable domain is EAGVTQFPSHSVIEKGQTVTLRCDPISGHDNLYWYRRVMGKEIKFLLHFVKESKQDESGMPNNRFLAERTGGTYSTLKVQPAELEDSGVYFCASSPYSAMEQFFGPGTRLTVL.

The V gene is TRBV15, the J gene TRBJ2-5; no firm D call. Germline CDR1 is LNHNV and CDR2 is YYDKDF (reference sequence). The CDR3 has 14 residues. V dropped 3 bases and J dropped 1 base, with 9 bases sitting between them. The CDR3 DNA is TGTGCCACCAGCAGTAGTAATTCCCAAGAGACCCAGTACTTC. This sequence encodes CATSSSNSQETQYF.

The table lists this clonotype with a count of one. CDR3 in DNA: TGCAGTGTCCCCGGGACCGGCCAAAACATTCAGTACTTC. Its translation is CSVPGTGQNIQYF. The chain has TRBV20-1 and TRBJ2-4; either TRBD1 or TRBD2 may supply D (5 bases each). Between the trimmed V and J ends, which lost 7 bases and 5 bases, there was a span of 15 bases. Germline V gene data show CDR1 as DFQATT and CDR2 as SNEGSKA (reference sequence). This CDR3 spans 13 amino acids.

This clonotype came up a few times. This chain uses TRBV6-1 with TRBJ2-7; 7 nucleotides line up with TRBD1. V lost 2 bases and J lost 2; bases outside the gene matches: 6. The CDR3 length is 15 residues. Germline V gene sequence: CDR1 MNHNS, CDR2 SASEGT. For the CDR3, the DNA is TGTGCCAGCAGTGAACCCGGGACAGTAACCTACGAGCAGTACTTC. It yields the protein CASSEPGTVTYEQYF.

This chain connects TRBV21-1 to TRBJ2-3; the D call of TRBD2 is as the table states it, not checked on the DNA. TRBV21-1 is assigned pseudogene status. This CDR3 spans 16 amino acids. Here the CDR3 reads CASSILAGGRLDTQYF. CDR3 DNA sequence: TGTGCCAGCAGCATTCTAGCGGGAGGGCGCCTCGATACGCAGTATTTT.

V and J are TRBV20-1 and TRBJ2-3; the D gene is possibly TRBD2 (5 bases). V was cut by 3 bases and J by 10 bases, with 17 bases left in between. CDR1 and CDR2 from the germline V gene are DFQATT and SNEGSKA (reference sequence). This CDR3 has 13 residues. The CDR3 here is CSASVASTDAQYF. As DNA, the CDR3 is TGCAGTGCTAGTGTAGCTAGCACGGATGCGCAGTATTTT.

V and J are TRBV2 and TRBJ2-5; 7 bases are shared with TRBD1. Looked up from germline, CDR1 is SNHLY and CDR2 is FYNNEI. Trimming cost V 6 bases and J 2 bases; bases outside gene matches: 6. This CDR3 contains 14 residues. The CDR3 DNA reads TGTGCCAGCAGGAGGGGGCTTCCGCAAGAGACCCAGTACTTC. It specifies CASRRGLPQETQYF.

This clonotype was picked up a small number of times. This chain links TRBV10-3 with TRBJ2-7; D ambiguous. The CDR3 length is 11 residues. Germline V gives CDR1 ENHRY, CDR2 SYGVKD. V shed 1 base and J shed 5 bases, with 3 bases lying between them. This chain's CDR3 is CAISELDEQYF. CDR3 DNA sequence: TGTGCCATCAGTGAGTTGGACGAGCAGTACTTC.

The V gene is TRBV4-1, the J gene TRBJ2-3, with D uncertain. The CDR3 runs to 16 residues. Germline loops: CDR1 MGHRA, CDR2 YSYEKL. The V gene lost 1 base and the J gene lost 1 base, with 12 bases spanning the gap. CDR3 residues: CASSQGGSRGTDTQYF. The CDR3 DNA reads TGCGCCAGCAGCCAAGGAGGCAGTCGAGGCACAGATACGCAGTATTTT.

Only a few counts were recorded for this clonotype. The chain carries TRBV27 and TRBJ2-7; TRBD2 is a possible D gene (6 bases). The V and J ends lost 6 bases and 1 base respectively, with 13 bases between them. Germline V gene sequence: CDR1 MNHEY, CDR2 SMNVEV (reference sequence). The CDR3 extends over 14 amino acids. As DNA, the CDR3 is TGTGCCAGCAGCCCTTTCCGGGGGTCCTACGAGCAGTACTTC. This sequence encodes CASSPFRGSYEQYF.

The chain combines TRBV3-1 with TRBJ2-3; maybe TRBD1 (6 bases). The germline V gene has CDR1 LGHDT and CDR2 YNNKEL (reference sequence). CDR3 length equals 15 residues. Trimming cost V 5 bases and J 3 bases, with 15 bases left between them. The chain's CDR3 is CASSSQGHWTDTQYF. In nucleotides, the CDR3 is TGTGCCAGCAGCTCCCAGGGACATTGGACAGATACGCAGTATTTT.

The rearrangement joins TRBV11-3 to TRBJ2-1; D is tentatively TRBD1 or TRBD2 (5 bases each). Germline lookup yields CDR1 SGHNT and CDR2 YENEEA. This CDR3 comprises 13 residues. V was clipped by 5 bases and J by 6 bases, with 11 bases between them. The DNA for the CDR3 is TGTGCCAGCAGCATGGGACCTATCAATGAGCAGTTCTTC. Residues: CASSMGPINEQFF.

Notes on this clonotype: The germline gene is not matched at one end of the junction; a read error may be the cause. The chain is built from TRBV20-1 and TRBJ2-7; TRBD2 aligns across 10 bases. CDR3 length: 14 residues. Germline CDR1 and CDR2: DFQATT and SNEGSKA (reference sequence). In DNA form, the CDR3 reads TGCAGTGGTAGAGGAAGACTAGCGGGCTACGAGCAGTACTTC. As protein: CSGRGRLAGYEQYF.

About this clonotype: A much larger clone differs from this one at a single base, so this may be a read error. The chain combines TRBV11-2 with TRBJ2-5; a weak D match, TRBD2 (6 bases). There are 16 residues in the CDR3. The germline gives CDR1 SGHAT, CDR2 FQNNGV. This chain's CDR3 is CTSSPRLGAFQETQYF. The CDR3 region has the DNA TGTACCAGCAGCCCGCGACTAGGGGCGTTCCAAGAGACCCAGTACTTC.

The chain is built from TRBV29-1 and TRBJ2-4; 8 nucleotides line up with TRBD2. The J call is uncertain, as TRBJ2-7 better fits the DNA end. The CDR3 loop spans 12 amino acids. Germline lookup yields CDR1 SQVTM and CDR2 ANQGSEA. The chain's CDR3 is CSAGAGAYEQYF. As DNA, the CDR3 is TGCAGCGCTGGAGCGGGAGCCTACGAGCAGTACTTC.

This clonotype was recorded once. This chain connects TRBV11-3 to TRBJ2-1, with TRBD2 matching 16 bases. This CDR3 contains 16 residues. With V trimmed by 5 bases and J by 10 bases, 8 bases remained unmatched. Germline CDR1 reads SGHNT; CDR2 reads YENEEA. The CDR3 loop reads CASSRSGTSGRGEQFF. The CDR3 region has the DNA TGTGCCAGCAGCCGAAGTGGGACTAGCGGGAGGGGCGAGCAGTTCTTC.